The 6 T cell receptor beta chains below all came from one sample that was sequenced in a study of Graves' ophthalmopathy and Graves' hyperthyroidism. Using RNA transcripts, the TCR beta CDR3 regions were amplified. A first-round RT-PCR used HTBI primers, followed by a second-round multiplex PCR. MiXCR was run by TCRdb on the multiplex PCR reads, yielding one entry per CDR3 protein. The table shows approximately 500,000 distinct CDR3 sequences, with over 13% occurring only once. Source material: blood. The source is a woman aged 25 to 45 with Graves' ophthalmopathy.

The V call is TRBV30, the J call TRBJ2-7; 10 bases agree with TRBD1. The V segment lost 8 bases and the J segment 3 bases; nucleotides outside the gene matches: 7. The CDR3 is made up of 13 amino acids. Germline values: CDR1 GTSNPN, CDR2 SVGIG (reference sequence). This chain's CDR3 is CAGSGTGDYEQYF. DNA of the CDR3: TGTGCCGGGTCCGGGACAGGGGACTACGAGCAGTACTTC.

This clonotype was seen many times. The chain combines TRBV4-1 with TRBJ1-5; D gene ambiguous. There are 15 residues in the CDR3. Deletions cut 4 bases from V and 0 bases from J, with 10 bases between. From germline, CDR1 is MGHRA and CDR2 YSYEKL. In nucleotides, the CDR3 is TGCGCCAGCAGCCGCCTCGTCTCTAGCAATCAGCCCCAGCATTTT. It translates to CASSRLVSSNQPQHF.

Concerning this clonotype: Germline and junction disagree at one end, which may indicate a read error. J is TRBJ2-7 and V is TRBV27; TRBD1 matches at 11 bases. Per germline, CDR1 MNHEY and CDR2 SMNVEV (reference sequence). The CDR3 sequence is 14 residues long. The CDR3 DNA sequence: TGTGCCAGCAGTTCGGACAGGGGGCCCTACGAGCAGTGGTTC. It codes for CASSSDRGPYEQWF.

This clonotype was observed many times. Here the CDR3 DNA reads TGTGCCACCAGCAGAGCTGGGGCCCTGGGGGAGACCCAGTACTTC. It is translated as CATSRAGALGETQYF. The chain joins TRBV15 to TRBJ2-5, with D possibly being TRBD1 (5 bases). Trimming pared 1 base from V and 5 bases from J, leaving 14 bases between. CDR3 length: 15 amino acids. Germline-derived CDR1 and CDR2 are LNHNV and YYDKDF (reference sequence).

The sample holds one count of this clonotype. The chain links TRBV6-5 to TRBJ2-7; D call uncertain. The CDR3 covers 14 residues. The germline gives CDR1 MNHEY, CDR2 SVGAGI. Trimming cost V 2 bases and J 5 bases, with 13 bases left between them. The CDR3 coding sequence is TGTGCCAGCAGTTACGAAGCTAGACCCAACGAGCAGTACTTC. Amino acid sequence: CASSYEARPNEQYF.

The chain carries TRBV20-1 and TRBJ1-1; unclear D gene. The V gene's germline CDR1 is DFQATT and CDR2 SNEGSKA (reference sequence). V was pared by 7 bases and J by 1 base, with 16 bases between. The CDR3 covers 14 residues. The CDR3 reads CSVLSFRENTEAFF. The CDR3 bases are TGCAGTGTCCTATCGTTCCGGGAGAACACTGAAGCTTTCTTT.